Each of the 5 T cell receptor beta chains below was sequenced from the same sample in a study of T cell repertoires in cytomegalovirus infection (dated by TCRdb to about 2019). According to the study, the label for this sample's treatment or condition signals: in vitro stimulation with specific CMV peptide epitopes to enrich CMV-specific T cells. These TCRs' antigens remain unknown. The sequencer listed for this sample is Illumina HiSeq 1500. The public reads were quality trimmed at Q25 with fastp and then assembled into clones with MiXCR by TCRdb, keeping productive beta chains. Entries that share a CDR3 protein sequence are merged under the most common genes and DNA. Within this sample are approximately 110,000 distinct CDR3 sequences, with around 45% of them counted one time only. The ten largest make up 74% of the sample. This material consisted of CD8+ T cells from cultured PBMCs, taken from culture after CMV antigen stimulation. Every receptor here comes from a human donor in good health (CMV status not recorded). Some clones in this sample may be carry-over from other donors' samples.

This clonotype was found a few times. This chain uses TRBV29-1 with TRBJ2-4; D tentatively reads TRBD1 or TRBD2 (5 bases each). This CDR3 has 10 amino acids. Germline V gives CDR1 SQVTM, CDR2 ANQGSEA. The V end lost 4 bases, the J end lost 8 bases, and 6 bases lay between the germline ends. CDR3 region: CSVGGDIQYF. Here the CDR3 DNA reads TGCAGCGTTGGAGGGGACATTCAGTACTTC.

This clonotype has a count of ten or more. The chain uses TRBV28 and TRBJ1-2; TRBD1 matches at 9 bases. Germline assignment: CDR1 MDHEN and CDR2 SYDVKM. The V segment lost 6 bases and the J segment 7 bases; nucleotides outside the gene matches: 3. This CDR3 comprises 12 residues. This CDR3 reads CASRGTGLGYTF. The CDR3 DNA is TGTGCCAGCAGGGGGACAGGGCTTGGCTACACCTTC.

The chain recombines TRBV27 with TRBJ1-2; tentatively, D is TRBD1 (6 bases). Germline assignment: CDR1 MNHEY and CDR2 SMNVEV (reference sequence). V gave up 5 bases and J gave up 14 bases, with 33 bases separating them. CDR3 length: 17 amino acids. The DNA of the CDR3 is TGTGCCAGCAGTCCCGCACCGACAGGCCGTGGGCTATGGCTTAAAACCTTC. This gives the protein CASSPAPTGRGLWLKTF.

On this clonotype itself: One junction end does not reproduce the germline sequence, and a read error may be involved. The chain carries TRBV7-8 and TRBJ2-7; D possibly corresponds to TRBD1 (5 bases). Germline V gene lookup returns CDR1 SGHVS and CDR2 FQNEAQ. This CDR3 has 13 amino acids. CDR3 protein: CAGSLGQGYEQYF. The CDR3 bases are TGTGCCGGCAGCTTAGGTCAGGGCTACGAGCAGTACTTC.

The chain couples TRBV7-3 to TRBJ1-1, with 9 bases lining up with TRBD1. V dropped 1 base and J dropped 0; count of bases not matched to a gene: 12. CDR3 length: 19 residues. Germline V gives CDR1 SGHTA, CDR2 FQGTGA. The CDR3 coding sequence is TGTGCCAGCAGCTTAAAGGTGGGGACAGGGAGAGACCTGAACACTGAAGCTTTCTTT. Translation gives CASSLKVGTGRDLNTEAFF.